The 14 T cell receptor beta chains reported below all come from one sample, sequenced in a study of cytomegalovirus exposure and HLA in healthy donors. Amplification used 60 Vbeta primers and 13 Jbeta primers. Using immunoSEQ multiplex PCR, the repertoire was profiled, and TCRdb retains in-frame clones only, with some absent. The table has 150,000 to 200,000 clones, roughly 80% seen once. The sample was PBMCs. Source of these receptors: a woman younger than 35 in good health and CMV-seronegative.

J is TRBJ1-2 and V is TRBV10-2, with D perhaps matching TRBD1 (6 bases). Germline V lookup: CDR1 WSHSY, CDR2 SAAADI. This CDR3 spans 15 amino acids. The ends were cut back, 0 bases at V and 8 bases at J, with 16 bases in the middle. In nucleotides, the CDR3 is TGCGCCAGCAGTGAGTCGACTCAGGGGAAAAGAGGCTACACCTTC. It translates to CASSESTQGKRGYTF.

The J gene is TRBJ2-1, the V gene TRBV10-2, with D perhaps TRBD2 (6 bases). Trimming shortened V by 8 bases and J by 2 bases, and 13 bases separated the two germline ends. Germline CDR1 and CDR2: WSHSY and SAAADI. CDR3 size: 14 residues. This chain's CDR3 is CASGGWGAYNEQFF. The CDR3 DNA sequence: TGCGCCAGCGGGGGGTGGGGAGCCTACAATGAGCAGTTCTTC.

The chain recombines TRBV6-6 with TRBJ2-1, with 11 bases lining up with TRBD2. Trimming took 5 bases from V and 4 from J; bases not matched to a gene: 4. The CDR3 runs 15 residues. CDR1 is MNHNY, CDR2 SVGAGI, per germline (reference sequence). In DNA form, the CDR3 reads TGTGCCAGCAGTGCAGCTAGCGGGAGGTACAATGAGCAGTTCTTC. Residues: CASSAASGRYNEQFF.

The V call is TRBV6-6, the J call TRBJ1-2; D possibly corresponds to TRBD1 (5 bases). CDR1 and CDR2 (germline): MNHNY, SVGAGI (reference sequence). This CDR3 region has 15 residues. The V gene lost 0 bases and the J gene lost 6 bases, with 14 bases spanning the gap. The CDR3 nucleotides read TGTGCCAGCAGTTACTCAACCCCCGGGGGACATGGCTACACCTTC. It translates to CASSYSTPGGHGYTF.

The chain employs TRBV9 and TRBJ2-2; possibly TRBD2 for D (6 bases). The CDR3 totals 19 residues. Germline V gives CDR1 SGDLS, CDR2 YYNGEE. Trimming took 2 bases from V and 4 from J, leaving 24 bases between them. The CDR3 is CASSVVPSGRLASTGELFF. CDR3 DNA sequence: TGTGCCAGCAGCGTCGTCCCTTCGGGGAGGTTAGCTTCCACCGGGGAGCTGTTTTTT.

This clone was seen a handful of times. A read error may produce the germline difference seen at one junction end. CDR3 protein: CASIEEPGQGNQPQHF. Written as DNA, the CDR3 is TGTGCCAGCATTGAAGAACCGGGACAGGGGAATCAGCCCCAGCATTTT. V gene TRBV2 combines with J gene TRBJ1-5; 10 bases line up with TRBD1. The V gene's germline CDR1 is SNHLY and CDR2 FYNNEI. CDR3 length: 16 amino acids.

This chain links TRBV19 with TRBJ1-5; D unclear. The CDR3 has 14 amino acids. Trimming took off 2 bases at V and 3 bases at J, with 8 bases between the two ends. From germline, CDR1 is LNHDA and CDR2 SQIVND (reference sequence). The CDR3 DNA is TGTGCCAGTAGTATAACGGGGTTCAATCAGCCCCAGCATTTT. Its protein product is CASSITGFNQPQHF. Supplemented by reference TRBV19 and TRBJ1-5, the full variable domain reads DGGITQSPKYLFRKEGQNVTLSCEQNLNHDAMYWYRQDPGQGLRLIYYSQIVNDFQKGDIAEGYSVSREKKESFPLTVTSAQKNPTAFYLCASSITGFNQPQHFGDGTRLSIL.

The V and J genes are TRBV18 and TRBJ1-2; 9 bases map to TRBD1. The germline gives CDR1 KGHSH, CDR2 LQKENI. CDR3 length: 18 residues. The V gene end was trimmed by 6 bases and the J gene end by 3 bases; junction bases not matched to a gene: 17. This CDR3 is CASSPSLFQGQGHYGYTF. The CDR3 DNA reads TGTGCCAGCTCGCCCTCCCTCTTCCAGGGACAGGGCCACTATGGCTACACCTTC.

This chain connects TRBV4-2 to TRBJ2-7; TRBD1 matches at 8 bases. The V gene end was trimmed by 3 bases and the J gene end by 3 bases; junction bases not matched to a gene: 10. Germline CDR1 and CDR2: LGHNA and YNFKEQ. This CDR3 spans 16 amino acids. The CDR3 is CASSHQTGAQIYEQYF. For the CDR3, the DNA is TGTGCCAGCAGCCACCAGACAGGGGCCCAGATCTACGAGCAGTACTTC.

The chain is built from TRBV10-3 and TRBJ2-7; 7 positions agree with TRBD1. V trimming: 5 bases; J trimming: 2 bases; junction bases outside the gene matches: 3. The CDR3 is made up of 13 amino acids. Germline V gene lookup returns CDR1 ENHRY and CDR2 SYGVKD. The CDR3 DNA sequence: TGTGCCATCAGTTTGGGGACAGCCTACGAGCAGTACTTC. This gives the protein CAISLGTAYEQYF.

The rearrangement joins TRBV19 to TRBJ1-2; 7 bases match TRBD1. Germline V gives CDR1 LNHDA, CDR2 SQIVND (reference sequence). The CDR3 runs to 14 residues. The V segment lost 7 bases and the J segment 2 bases; nucleotides outside the gene matches: 7. The CDR3 DNA reads as TGTGCCAGTATCCATTCAGGGGGGAACTATGGCTACACCTTC. Translating gives CASIHSGGNYGYTF.

The chain links TRBV27 to TRBJ2-7; D is possibly TRBD2 (6 bases). The CDR3 has 15 amino acids. V lost 3 bases and J 5 bases, leaving 17 bases between the germline ends. Germline CDR1 is MNHEY and CDR2 is SMNVEV (reference sequence). The CDR3 DNA is TGTGCCAGCAGTTTCATGGATGGGGGGACCGACGAGCAGTACTTC. Translation: CASSFMDGGTDEQYF.

CDR3 loop: CASSYGGGREQYF. CDR3 nucleotides: TGTGCCAGCAGTTACGGGGGAGGTCGCGAGCAGTACTTC. The J gene is TRBJ2-7, the V gene TRBV28; possible D gene TRBD2, 6 bases. This CDR3 region has 13 residues. Germline CDR1 is MDHEN and CDR2 is SYDVKM. Trimming cost V 4 bases and J 6 bases, with 13 bases left between them.

The chain employs TRBV2 and TRBJ2-1, with D possibly TRBD2 on 5 matching bases. CDR1 is SNHLY, CDR2 FYNNEI, per germline. Trimming left V 4 bases short and J 0 bases short, with 10 bases between. The CDR3 totals 15 residues. Written as DNA, the CDR3 is TGTGCCAGCAGTGGTGAAGGGAGCTCCTACAATGAGCAGTTCTTC. It encodes CASSGEGSSYNEQFF.